This note documents a single T cell receptor beta chain sequence. Its matching antigen is unknown. Researchers grouped second doses given at about 4 or about 12 weeks into one pool. Assay used: immunoSEQ multiplex PCR; TCRdb lists only in-frame clones, some missing. The repertoire holds fewer than 200,000 clones, 88% seen once, with about 24% in the top ten. This CDR3 has 16 residues. V gave up 5 bases and J gave up 0 bases, with 17 bases separating them. The V gene's germline CDR1 is SGHTA and CDR2 FQGTGA. The sample comes from a study of T cell responses to AZD1222 COVID-19 vaccine. Overall study findings and caveats: Regions 160-218 and 743-854 held dominance among vaccine-associated CD4 TCRs, which spanned spike. Clonal diversity was possibly underestimated; the donors were predominantly white British and more often female.

This specimen was peripheral blood, taken 28 days after the second AZD1222 dose. The chain combines TRBV7-3 with TRBJ2-7, with a weak D call TRBD2 (5 bases). The TCR originated in an adult who received the AZD1222 COVID-19 vaccine. CDR3: CASSPTSSGSSYEQYF. The CDR3 DNA sequence: TGTGCCAGCAGCCCAACTAGTTCGGGTAGCTCCTACGAGCAGTACTTC.